The 7 T cell receptor beta chains below all came from one sample that was sequenced in a study of prognosis after radiotherapy for stage I lung cancer. Template was genomic DNA; TCR beta CDR3 amplified in two multiplex PCR rounds. First-round PCR amplification was performed with primers specific to each TRBV and TRBJ gene. Via MiXCR, TCRdb re-called the multiplex PCR reads, giving one row per CDR3 protein. The sample contains 10,000 to 15,000 distinct CDR3 sequences, approximately 40% of which appear only once. This material consisted of PBMCs, taken before or after stereotactic body radiation therapy (not recorded which). The receptors stem from a donor aged 50 or older with non-small cell lung cancer.

This clonotype turned up a few times. This sequence joins TRBV20-1 and TRBJ2-5, with TRBD2 matching over 9 bases. CDR1 is DFQATT and CDR2 is SNEGSKA in the germline V gene (reference sequence). J lost 5 bases, V lost 6 bases, and 4 bases had no gene match. This CDR3 is 12 amino acids long. CDR3 residues: CSARTSAETQYF. CDR3 DNA sequence: TGCAGTGCACGGACTAGCGCCGAGACCCAGTACTTC.

This clonotype was counted ten times or more. The rearrangement links TRBV19 to TRBJ1-6; a possible D gene is TRBD1 (5 bases). V lost 8 bases to trimming and J lost 7 bases, with 12 bases between them. CDR3 length equals 13 residues. CDR1 is LNHDA and CDR2 is SQIVND in the germline V gene (reference sequence). The CDR3 is CASAPGRNSPLHF. Written as DNA, the CDR3 is TGTGCCAGTGCGCCGGGACGAAATTCACCCCTCCACTTT.

This clonotype was seen only once. The chain joins TRBV7-2 to TRBJ2-1, with TRBD2 as a possible D gene (6 bases). Trimming pared 2 bases from V and 10 bases from J, leaving 15 bases between. The CDR3 has 14 residues. The germline gives CDR1 SGHTA, CDR2 FQGNSA. The CDR3 DNA sequence: TGTGCCAGCAGCTTATGGGGGGTCCTGGGGGAGCAGTTCTTC. Translation gives CASSLWGVLGEQFF.

The rearrangement links TRBV6-1 to TRBJ2-1; 13 bases are shared with TRBD2. Germline V gives CDR1 MNHNS, CDR2 SASEGT. The junction had 7 bases not matched to a gene; V was cut back by 5 bases and J by 9 bases. The CDR3 sequence is 15 residues long. The CDR3 is CASSLGLAGVGEQFF. CDR3 nucleotides: TGTGCCAGCAGTCTCGGACTAGCGGGAGTTGGTGAGCAGTTCTTC.

This clonotype was observed a single time. The chain couples TRBV12-3 or TRBV12-4 to TRBJ2-7; a possible D gene is TRBD1 (6 bases). This CDR3 has 13 amino acids. Deletions cut 3 bases from V and 6 bases from J, with 12 bases between. DNA of the CDR3: TGTGCCAGCAGTTTGTTAGGGGGTGGCGAGCAGTACTTC. It codes for CASSLLGGGEQYF.

A note on this clonotype: This clone may be a read error of a much larger clone one base away. The chain recombines TRBV7-2 with TRBJ2-4, with 7 bases fitting TRBD1. Germline values: CDR1 SGHTA, CDR2 FQGNSA. The CDR3 is 17 residues long. V gave up 7 bases and J gave up 0 bases; unmatched junction bases: 12. As DNA, the CDR3 is TGTGCCAGCATCCCCGGGACAGATTTTCTAGCCAAAAACATTCAGTACTTC. Translating it yields CASIPGTDFLAKNIQYF.

By sample share, this clonotype is medium-sized. The CDR3 spells CASSQESVINTGELFF. For the CDR3, the DNA is TGCGCCAGCAGCCAAGAGTCAGTAATAAACACCGGGGAGCTGTTTTTT. V gene TRBV4-3 combines with J gene TRBJ2-2, with unresolved D. V was clipped by 0 bases and J by 2 bases, with 10 bases between them. The CDR3 loop spans 16 amino acids. The germline CDR1 and CDR2 sequences are LGHNA and YSLEER.